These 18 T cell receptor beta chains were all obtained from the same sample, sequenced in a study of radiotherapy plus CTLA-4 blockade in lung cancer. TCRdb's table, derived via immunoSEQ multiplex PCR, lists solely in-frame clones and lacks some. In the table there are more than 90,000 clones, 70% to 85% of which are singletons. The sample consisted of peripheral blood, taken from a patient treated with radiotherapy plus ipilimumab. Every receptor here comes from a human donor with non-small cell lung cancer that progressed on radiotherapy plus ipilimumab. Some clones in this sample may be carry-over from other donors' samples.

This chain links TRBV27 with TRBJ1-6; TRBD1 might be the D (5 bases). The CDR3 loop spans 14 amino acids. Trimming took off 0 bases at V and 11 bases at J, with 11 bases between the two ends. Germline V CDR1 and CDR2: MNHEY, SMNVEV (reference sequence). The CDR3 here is CASSLSPGPPPLHF. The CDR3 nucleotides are TGTGCCAGCAGTTTATCACCAGGGCCTCCACCCCTCCACTTT.

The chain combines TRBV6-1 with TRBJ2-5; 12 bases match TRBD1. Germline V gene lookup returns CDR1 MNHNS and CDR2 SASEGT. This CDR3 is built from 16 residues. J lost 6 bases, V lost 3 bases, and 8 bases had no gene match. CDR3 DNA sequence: TGTGCCAGCAGTGATCCGGGACAGGGGGCATTGAAGACCCAGTACTTC. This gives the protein CASSDPGQGALKTQYF.

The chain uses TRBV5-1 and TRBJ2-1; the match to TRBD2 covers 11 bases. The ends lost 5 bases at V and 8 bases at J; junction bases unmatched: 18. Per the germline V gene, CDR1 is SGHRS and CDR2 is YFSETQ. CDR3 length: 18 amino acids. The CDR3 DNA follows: TGCGCCAGCAGTTTAATTTTTCCGGGACTAGCGGCCTCCGATGAGCAGTTCTTC. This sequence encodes CASSLIFPGLAASDEQFF. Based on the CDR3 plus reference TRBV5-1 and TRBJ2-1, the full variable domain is KAGVTQTPRYLIKTRGQQVTLSCSPISGHRSVSWYQQTPGQGLQFLFEYFSETQRNKGNFPGRFSGRQFSNSRSEMNVSTLELGDSALYLCASSLIFPGLAASDEQFFGPGTRLTVL.

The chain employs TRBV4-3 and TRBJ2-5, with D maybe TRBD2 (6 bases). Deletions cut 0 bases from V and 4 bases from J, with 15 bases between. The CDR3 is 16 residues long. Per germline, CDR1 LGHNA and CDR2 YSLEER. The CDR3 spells CASSQDPGATGETQYF. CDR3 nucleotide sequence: TGCGCCAGCAGCCAAGATCCGGGAGCAACAGGAGAGACCCAGTACTTC.

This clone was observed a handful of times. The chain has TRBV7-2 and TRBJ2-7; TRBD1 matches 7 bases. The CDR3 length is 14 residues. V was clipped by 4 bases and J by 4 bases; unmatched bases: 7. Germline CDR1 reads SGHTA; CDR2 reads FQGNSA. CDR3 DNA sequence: TGTGCCAGCAGCTCAATCGGGACAGCGTACGAGCAGTACTTC. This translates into CASSSIGTAYEQYF.

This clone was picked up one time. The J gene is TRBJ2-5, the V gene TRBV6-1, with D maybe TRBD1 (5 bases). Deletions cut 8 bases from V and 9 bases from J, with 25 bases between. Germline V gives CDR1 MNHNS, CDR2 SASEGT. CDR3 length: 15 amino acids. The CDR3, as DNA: TGTGCCAGCGGGATAGGGGTCCCAACGGTCTGGTCCCAGTACTTC. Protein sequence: CASGIGVPTVWSQYF.

The CDR3 sequence: CASRTGGSNQPQHF. The CDR3 DNA reads as TGTGCCAGTAGAACGGGGGGAAGCAATCAGCCCCAGCATTTT. The V gene is TRBV19, the J gene TRBJ1-5; maybe TRBD1 (5 bases). Deletions cut 6 bases from V and 1 base from J, with 10 bases between. The germline V gene encodes CDR1 LNHDA and CDR2 SQIVND (reference sequence). The CDR3 length is 14 residues.

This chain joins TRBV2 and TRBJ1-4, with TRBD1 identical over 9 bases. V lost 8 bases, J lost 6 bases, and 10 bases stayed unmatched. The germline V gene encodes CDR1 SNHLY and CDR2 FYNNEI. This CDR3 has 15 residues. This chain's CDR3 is CASGARDRVHEKLFF. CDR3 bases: TGTGCCAGCGGGGCGAGGGACAGGGTCCATGAAAAACTGTTTTTT.

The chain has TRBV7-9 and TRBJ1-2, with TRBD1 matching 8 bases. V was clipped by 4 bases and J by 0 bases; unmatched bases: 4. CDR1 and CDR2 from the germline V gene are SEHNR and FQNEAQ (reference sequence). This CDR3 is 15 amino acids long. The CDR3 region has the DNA TGTGCCAGCAGCTCCTGGGACAGGCCTAACTATGGCTACACCTTC. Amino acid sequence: CASSSWDRPNYGYTF.

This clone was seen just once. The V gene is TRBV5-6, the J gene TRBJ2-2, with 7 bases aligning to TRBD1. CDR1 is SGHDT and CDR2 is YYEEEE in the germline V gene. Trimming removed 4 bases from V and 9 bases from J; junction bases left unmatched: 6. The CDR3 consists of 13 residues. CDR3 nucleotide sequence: TGTGCCAGCAGCCCAGGGGACAGCAGGGAGCTGTTTTTT. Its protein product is CASSPGDSRELFF. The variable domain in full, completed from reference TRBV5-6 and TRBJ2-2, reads DAGVTQSPTHLIKTRGQQVTLRCSPKSGHDTVSWYQQALGQGPQFIFQYYEEEERQRGNFPDRFSGHQFPNYSSELNVNALLLGDSALYLCASSPGDSRELFFGEGSRLTVL.

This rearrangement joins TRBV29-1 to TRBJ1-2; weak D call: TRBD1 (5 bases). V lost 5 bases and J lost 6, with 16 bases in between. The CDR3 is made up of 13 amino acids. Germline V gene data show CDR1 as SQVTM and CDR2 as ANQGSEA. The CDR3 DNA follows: TGCAGCGTTCCGAGACCAGGGATCGATGGCTACACCTTC. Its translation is CSVPRPGIDGYTF. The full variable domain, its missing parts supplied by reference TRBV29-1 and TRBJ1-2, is SAVISQKPSRDICQRGTSLTIQCQVDSQVTMMFWYRQQPGQSLTLIATANQGSEATYESGFVIDKFPISRPNLTFSTLTVSNMSPEDSSIYLCSVPRPGIDGYTFGSGTRLTVV.

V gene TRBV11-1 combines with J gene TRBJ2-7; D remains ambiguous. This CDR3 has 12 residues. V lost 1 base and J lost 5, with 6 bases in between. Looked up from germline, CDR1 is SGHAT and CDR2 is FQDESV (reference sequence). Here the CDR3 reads CASSLDFDEQYF. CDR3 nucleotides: TGTGCCAGCAGCTTAGATTTCGACGAGCAGTACTTC.

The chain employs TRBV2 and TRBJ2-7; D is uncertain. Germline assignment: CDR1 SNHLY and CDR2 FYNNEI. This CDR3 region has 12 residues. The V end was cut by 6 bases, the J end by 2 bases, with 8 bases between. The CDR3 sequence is CASSPLTYEQYF. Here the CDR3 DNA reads TGTGCCAGCAGCCCCCTGACCTACGAGCAGTACTTC.

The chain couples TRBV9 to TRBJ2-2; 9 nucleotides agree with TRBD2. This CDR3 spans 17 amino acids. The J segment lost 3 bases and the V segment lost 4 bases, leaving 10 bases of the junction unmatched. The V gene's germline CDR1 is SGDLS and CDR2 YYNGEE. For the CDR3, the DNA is TGTGCCAGCAGCCCTCGGGAGCGGGGGGCCTACACCGGGGAGCTGTTTTTT. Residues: CASSPRERGAYTGELFF.

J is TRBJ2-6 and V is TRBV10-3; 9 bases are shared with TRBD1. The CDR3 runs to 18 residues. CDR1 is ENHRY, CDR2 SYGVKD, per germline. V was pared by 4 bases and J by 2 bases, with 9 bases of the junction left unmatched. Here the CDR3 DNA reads TGTGCCATCAGTGGCGGGACAGGGAAAGACGCTGGGGCCAACGTCCTGACTTTC. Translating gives CAISGGTGKDAGANVLTF.

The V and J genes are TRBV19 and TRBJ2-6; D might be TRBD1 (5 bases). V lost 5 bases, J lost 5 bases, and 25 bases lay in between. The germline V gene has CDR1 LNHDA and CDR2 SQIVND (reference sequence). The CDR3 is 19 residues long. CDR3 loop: CASSGWRTKSQSRANVLTF. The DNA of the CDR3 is TGTGCCAGTAGTGGCTGGCGGACAAAATCACAAAGTCGGGCCAACGTCCTGACTTTC. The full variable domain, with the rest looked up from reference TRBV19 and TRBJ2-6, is DGGITQSPKYLFRKEGQNVTLSCEQNLNHDAMYWYRQDPGQGLRLIYYSQIVNDFQKGDIAEGYSVSREKKESFPLTVTSAQKNPTAFYLCASSGWRTKSQSRANVLTFGAGSRLTVL.

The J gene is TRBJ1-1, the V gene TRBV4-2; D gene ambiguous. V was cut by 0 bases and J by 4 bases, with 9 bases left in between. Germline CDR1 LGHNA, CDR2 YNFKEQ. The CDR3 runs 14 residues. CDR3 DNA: TGTGCCAGCAGCCAAGATGACTCCTTCACTGAAGCTTTCTTT. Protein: CASSQDDSFTEAFF.

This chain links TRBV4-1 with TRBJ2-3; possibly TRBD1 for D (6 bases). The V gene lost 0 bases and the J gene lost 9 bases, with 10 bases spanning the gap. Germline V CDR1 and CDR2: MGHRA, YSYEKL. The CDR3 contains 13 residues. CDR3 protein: CASSQEGQGTQYF. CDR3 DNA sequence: TGCGCCAGCAGCCAAGAGGGCCAGGGGACGCAGTATTTT.